The 32 T cell receptor beta chains below all came from one sample that was sequenced in a study of T cell changes during pregnancy in multiple sclerosis. Sequencing was performed with immunoSEQ multiplex PCR; in TCRdb, only in-frame clones are kept and a portion is missing. The table shows roughly 100,000 clones, with roughly nine tenths occurring only once. The sequences come from peripheral blood, collected after pregnancy. The receptors derive from a female donor with multiple sclerosis, enrolled in a pregnancy study.

This chain links TRBV2 with TRBJ1-1; 9 bases agree with TRBD1. The length of the CDR3 is 13 residues. CDR1 is SNHLY, CDR2 FYNNEI, per germline. V dropped 5 bases and J dropped 5; count of bases not matched to a gene: 3. The CDR3 here is CASSTDRGTEAFF. CDR3 in DNA: TGTGCCAGCAGTACTGACAGGGGGACTGAAGCTTTCTTT.

CDR3 in amino acids: CASSSLSSGRGWREQYF. In DNA form, the CDR3 reads TGTGCCAGCAGTTCTCTATCTAGCGGGAGGGGGTGGCGGGAGCAGTACTTC. The chain joins TRBV27 to TRBJ2-7, with 12 bases lining up with TRBD2. CDR3 length: 17 residues. Trimming removed 4 bases from V and 7 bases from J; junction bases left unmatched: 14. The V gene's germline CDR1 is MNHEY and CDR2 SMNVEV (reference sequence).

The rearrangement uses TRBV6-1 and TRBJ1-2; D unclear. In germline, CDR1 is MNHNS, CDR2 SASEGT. Trimming took 1 base from V and 9 from J, leaving 9 bases between them. The CDR3 is 12 amino acids. The CDR3 DNA follows: TGTGCCAGCAGTGAAGGGGTGAGGAGCTACACCTTC. Encoded protein: CASSEGVRSYTF.

The gene calls are TRBV5-1 and TRBJ2-6; D unclear. Trimming left V 6 bases short and J 1 base short, with 23 bases between. The length of the CDR3 is 19 residues. Looked up from germline, CDR1 is SGHRS and CDR2 is YFSETQ. This CDR3 reads CASKTTLGPSSSGANVLTF. The CDR3 region has the DNA TGCGCCAGCAAAACTACCCTCGGCCCTTCCTCATCTGGGGCCAACGTCCTGACTTTC.

The J gene is TRBJ1-2, the V gene TRBV25-1, with 12 bases identical to TRBD1. J was trimmed by 7 bases and V by 2 bases; bases with no gene match: 5. CDR1 and CDR2 (germline): MGHDK, SYGVNS. This CDR3 has 15 residues. In DNA, the CDR3 is TGTGCCAGCAGTGAAGTTGGGACAGGGGGCTTTGGCTACACCTTC. Its translation: CASSEVGTGGFGYTF.

The chain joins TRBV15 to TRBJ2-1; D perhaps matches TRBD2 (5 bases). Germline CDR1 LNHNV, CDR2 YYDKDF (reference sequence). Trimming stripped 0 bases from V and 15 bases from J, with 15 bases between. The length of the CDR3 is 13 residues. CDR3 nucleotides: TGTGCCACCAGCAGAGAGGGTGGGAGTCCGAGGTTCTTC. Protein: CATSREGGSPRFF.

This clone was observed once. The same CDR3 arises from other DNA sequences in this sample as well. V and J are TRBV30 and TRBJ1-5; D is perhaps TRBD1 (6 bases). V lost 4 bases and J 4 bases, leaving 11 bases between the germline ends. CDR1 GTSNPN and CDR2 SVGIG come from the germline V gene (reference sequence). The CDR3 has 13 amino acids. The CDR3 region is CAWTLDSNQPQHF. The CDR3 coding sequence is TGTGCCTGGACCCTGGACAGTAATCAGCCCCAGCATTTT.

The gene calls are TRBV5-8 and TRBJ2-5, with TRBD1 matching over 7 bases. Germline-derived CDR1 and CDR2 are SGHTS and YDEGEE. The CDR3 runs to 14 residues. Trimming cost V 2 bases and J 1 base; bases outside gene matches: 2. The CDR3 is CASSLGQAQETQYF. DNA of the CDR3: TGTGCCAGCAGCTTAGGACAGGCCCAAGAGACCCAGTACTTC.

This clone showed up just once. The CDR3 loop is CASSIESGYEQYF. CDR3 sequence (DNA): TGTGCCAGTAGTATTGAAAGCGGCTACGAGCAGTACTTC. The V gene is TRBV19, the J gene TRBJ2-7, with D maybe TRBD2 (5 bases). In germline, CDR1 is LNHDA, CDR2 SQIVND (reference sequence). CDR3 length: 13 amino acids. V was pared by 3 bases and J by 3 bases, with 9 bases between.

This clone turned up a few times. The chain has TRBV7-6 and TRBJ1-3; 7 bases map to TRBD1. The junction had 6 bases not matched to a gene; V was cut back by 3 bases and J by 4 bases. Germline-derived CDR1 and CDR2 are SGHVS and FNYEAQ. The CDR3 consists of 15 residues. The CDR3 reads CASSFSTGSGNTIYF. The CDR3 nucleotides are TGTGCCAGCAGCTTCTCGACAGGGAGCGGAAACACCATATATTTT.

This rearrangement joins TRBV28 to TRBJ2-3, with D possibly matching TRBD2 (7 bases). Trimming took off 9 bases at V and 9 bases at J, with 16 bases between the two ends. The CDR3 is made up of 12 amino acids. Looked up from germline, CDR1 is MDHEN and CDR2 is SYDVKM. CDR3 nucleotides: TGTGCCAGTACCTTAGGGGGGGGGACGCAGTATTTT. Amino acids: CASTLGGGTQYF.

This clone was counted once. The rearrangement links TRBV6-5 to TRBJ2-2; the match to TRBD2 covers 8 bases. This CDR3 spans 16 amino acids. Trimming cost V 2 bases and J 2 bases; bases outside gene matches: 4. CDR1 MNHEY and CDR2 SVGAGI come from the germline V gene. The CDR3 region has the DNA TGTGCCAGCAGTTACATCAGCGGGAGAAACACCGGGGAGCTGTTTTTT. Encoded protein: CASSYISGRNTGELFF.

This chain connects TRBV13 to TRBJ2-7, with TRBD2 matching over 11 bases. Germline V gene sequence: CDR1 PRHDT, CDR2 FYEKMQ (reference sequence). This CDR3 is built from 16 residues. After removal of 5 bases from V and 1 base from J, the junction contained 7 bases not matched to a gene. The CDR3 nucleotides read TGTGCCAGCAGCGCAACGACTAGCGGGACTTCCTACGAGCAGTACTTC. Translation: CASSATTSGTSYEQYF. Full variable domain (remainder filled in from reference TRBV13 and TRBJ2-7): AAGVIQSPRHLIKEKRETATLKCYPIPRHDTVYWYQQGPGQDPQFLISFYEKMQSDKGSIPDRFSAQQFSDYHSELNMSSLELGDSALYFCASSATTSGTSYEQYFGPGTRLTVT.

The chain joins TRBV4-2 to TRBJ1-1; no clear D gene. V lost 1 base, J lost 4 bases, and 10 bases lay in between. Germline loops: CDR1 LGHNA, CDR2 YNFKEQ. The CDR3 has 14 amino acids. CDR3 protein: CASSQAAGITEAFF. CDR3 DNA sequence: TGTGCCAGCAGCCAAGCGGCAGGAATCACTGAAGCTTTCTTT.

Written as DNA, the CDR3 is TGTGCCAGTAGTATATTGGGACAGGGGGCGCCGGATACGCAGTATTTT. Amino acid sequence: CASSILGQGAPDTQYF. The genes are TRBV19 and TRBJ2-3; 12 bases are shared with TRBD1. Trimming cost V 2 bases and J 6 bases; bases outside gene matches: 6. Per germline, CDR1 LNHDA and CDR2 SQIVND (reference sequence). The CDR3 spans 16 residues.

J is TRBJ1-1 and V is TRBV2; D is ambiguous. Trimming left V 1 base short and J 2 bases short, with 8 bases between. Looked up from germline, CDR1 is SNHLY and CDR2 is FYNNEI. The CDR3 runs 14 residues. DNA for the CDR3: TGTGCCAGCAGTGAAGACAGATTTAACACTGAAGCTTTCTTT. Its translation: CASSEDRFNTEAFF.

This clone turned up a few times. The J gene is TRBJ2-1, the V gene TRBV11-2; 12 nucleotides match TRBD2. CDR1 SGHAT and CDR2 FQNNGV come from the germline V gene. V was pared by 5 bases and J by 5 bases, with 7 bases of the junction left unmatched. The CDR3 is 16 amino acids. CDR3 amino acids: CASSPTGLAGNNEQFF. In DNA form, the CDR3 reads TGTGCCAGCAGCCCTACTGGACTAGCGGGGAACAATGAGCAGTTCTTC. The full variable domain, completed using reference TRBV11-2 and TRBJ2-1, is EAGVAQSPRYKIIEKRQSVAFWCNPISGHATLYWYQQILGQGPKLLIQFQNNGVVDDSQLPKDRFSAERLKGVDSTLKIQPAKLEDSAVYLCASSPTGLAGNNEQFFGPGTRLTVL.

V usage is TRBV7-2 and J usage is TRBJ2-1; D remains unclear. Trimming stripped 2 bases from V and 7 bases from J, with 6 bases between. Per the germline V gene, CDR1 is SGHTA and CDR2 is FQGNSA. CDR3 size: 12 residues. CDR3 residues: CASSLNHNEQFF. CDR3 in DNA: TGTGCCAGCAGCTTAAATCATAATGAGCAGTTCTTC.

The chain carries TRBV11-2 and TRBJ1-3, with D hard to call. V dropped 2 bases and J dropped 4 bases, with 6 bases sitting between them. This CDR3 is 13 amino acids long. Germline V CDR1 and CDR2: SGHAT, FQNNGV. The CDR3 spells CASSLSGGNTIYF. The CDR3 DNA is TGTGCCAGCAGCTTAAGCGGGGGAAACACCATATATTTT.

The genes are TRBV7-2 and TRBJ1-3; D perhaps matches TRBD1 (5 bases). CDR1 and CDR2 (germline): SGHTA, FQGNSA. The CDR3 covers 15 residues. V lost 5 bases and J lost 0, with 11 bases in between. This CDR3 reads CASSQTGGSGNTIYF. As DNA, the CDR3 is TGTGCCAGCAGCCAAACGGGGGGCTCTGGAAACACCATATATTTT.

Written as DNA, the CDR3 is TGTGCCAGCAGCAGGACAGGGGAGACCCAGTACTTC. It translates to CASSRTGETQYF. The chain couples TRBV5-8 to TRBJ2-5; 8 positions match TRBD1. CDR3 size: 12 residues. The junction had 1 base not matched to a gene; V was cut back by 4 bases and J by 5 bases. CDR1 SGHTS and CDR2 YDEGEE come from the germline V gene.

CDR3 amino acids: CASSEIRDTGELFF. DNA for the CDR3: TGTGCCAGCAGTGAAATCCGGGACACCGGGGAGCTGTTTTTT. The chain recombines TRBV2 with TRBJ2-2; no firm D call. The V end was cut by 2 bases, the J end by 3 bases, with 7 bases between. Germline V gene sequence: CDR1 SNHLY, CDR2 FYNNEI. The CDR3 has 14 residues.

V and J are TRBV7-9 and TRBJ2-7, with 9 positions matching TRBD2. The germline gives CDR1 SEHNR, CDR2 FQNEAQ (reference sequence). With 4 bases clipped from V and 6 bases from J, the junction kept 4 bases outside the gene matches. This CDR3 has 13 residues. The CDR3 loop is CASSWGLAGEQYF. Here the CDR3 DNA reads TGTGCCAGCAGCTGGGGACTAGCTGGCGAGCAGTACTTC.

The chain carries TRBV7-8 and TRBJ2-7, with TRBD1 matching 7 bases. Trimming cost V 5 bases and J 0 bases; bases outside gene matches: 7. Looked up from germline, CDR1 is SGHVS and CDR2 is FQNEAQ. CDR3 length equals 15 residues. The CDR3 DNA reads TGTGCCAGCAGCCCTCGGACAGGTAACTCCTACGAGCAGTACTTC. It encodes CASSPRTGNSYEQYF. The full variable domain, with the rest looked up from reference TRBV7-8 and TRBJ2-7, is GAGVSQSPRYKVAKRGQDVALRCDPISGHVSLFWYQQALGQGPEFLTYFQNEAQLDKSGLPSDRFFAERPEGSVSTLKIQRTQQEDSAVYLCASSPRTGNSYEQYFGPGTRLTVT.

V usage is TRBV5-1 and J usage is TRBJ1-1; tentative D call: TRBD1 (5 bases). Per germline, CDR1 SGHRS and CDR2 YFSETQ. Trimming removed 0 bases from V and 1 base from J, with 10 bases in between. CDR3 length: 15 residues. This CDR3 reads CASSLVGGANTEAFF. As DNA, the CDR3 is TGCGCCAGCAGCTTGGTGGGAGGGGCGAACACTGAAGCTTTCTTT.

The chain combines TRBV7-9 with TRBJ1-1; maybe TRBD1 (5 bases). The CDR3 is made up of 15 amino acids. CDR1 and CDR2 (germline): SEHNR, FQNEAQ (reference sequence). The V and J ends lost 1 base and 3 bases respectively, with 12 bases between them. CDR3 region: CASSLDRGSDTEAFF. The CDR3 DNA reads TGTGCCAGCAGCTTAGATAGGGGTTCGGACACTGAAGCTTTCTTT. The full variable domain, in which reference TRBV7-9 and TRBJ1-1 provide the parts outside the CDR3, is DTGVSQNPRHKITKRGQNVTFRCDPISEHNRLYWYRQTLGQGPEFLTYFQNEAQLEKSRLLSDRFSAERPKGSFSTLEIQRTEQGDSAMYLCASSLDRGSDTEAFFGQGTRLTVV.

The gene calls are TRBV9 and TRBJ2-1; 12 bases are a match to TRBD2. In germline, CDR1 is SGDLS, CDR2 YYNGEE. J was trimmed by 8 bases and V by 2 bases; bases with no gene match: 5. The CDR3 consists of 15 residues. CDR3 in amino acids: CASSVRLAGVYEQFF. In DNA, the CDR3 is TGTGCCAGCAGCGTGAGACTAGCGGGGGTCTATGAGCAGTTCTTC. Together with reference TRBV9 and TRBJ2-1, the CDR3 gives the full variable domain: DSGVTQTPKHLITATGQRVTLRCSPRSGDLSVYWYQQSLDQGLQFLIQYYNGEERAKGNILERFSAQQFPDLHSELNLSSLELGDSALYFCASSVRLAGVYEQFFGPGTRLTVL.

This sequence joins TRBV6-5 and TRBJ1-1; the D is unclear. The CDR3 totals 14 residues. V was clipped by 0 bases and J by 1 base, with 6 bases between them. Germline V gives CDR1 MNHEY, CDR2 SVGAGI. The CDR3 reads CASSYSEGNTEAFF. The DNA for the CDR3 is TGTGCCAGCAGTTACTCAGAGGGGAACACTGAAGCTTTCTTT.

The chain joins TRBV5-4 to TRBJ2-1; TRBD2 aligns across 15 bases. CDR3 length equals 17 residues. Germline CDR1 and CDR2: SGHNT and YYREEE (reference sequence). V was pared by 4 bases and J by 11 bases, with 13 bases of the junction left unmatched. The CDR3 coding sequence is TGTGCCAGCAGCGGGGGGACTAGCGGGAGGCCGTTTTTGAAGCAGTTCTTC. Amino acids: CASSGGTSGRPFLKQFF.

J is TRBJ2-7 and V is TRBV29-1; TRBD1 matches 8 bases. J gave up 3 bases and V 7 bases, and 11 bases lay outside the gene matches. The CDR3 runs 14 residues. Germline-derived CDR1 and CDR2 are SQVTM and ANQGSEA. CDR3 in amino acids: CSAGGGTGVYEQYF. CDR3 coding DNA: TGCAGCGCCGGAGGGGGGACAGGAGTCTACGAGCAGTACTTC.

This clone has just one count. This chain joins TRBV5-4 and TRBJ1-5; D not resolved. Germline lookup yields CDR1 SGHNT and CDR2 YYREEE (reference sequence). V shed 4 bases and J shed 0 bases, with 14 bases lying between them. The CDR3 runs to 16 residues. The CDR3 sequence: CASSPGGRDSNQPQHF. The CDR3 region has the DNA TGTGCCAGCAGCCCAGGCGGACGGGATAGCAATCAGCCCCAGCATTTT. Based on the CDR3 plus reference TRBV5-4 and TRBJ1-5, the full variable domain is ETGVTQSPTHLIKTRGQQVTLRCSSQSGHNTVSWYQQALGQGPQFIFQYYREEENGRGNFPPRFSGLQFPNYSSELNVNALELDDSALYLCASSPGGRDSNQPQHFGDGTRLSIL.

The rearrangement joins TRBV18 to TRBJ2-7, with a possible D match to TRBD1 (5 bases). The ends were cut back, 5 bases at V and 0 bases at J, with 11 bases in the middle. Germline V CDR1 and CDR2: KGHSH, LQKENI. This CDR3 has 14 residues. The CDR3 protein is CASSYYRSSYEQYF. CDR3 nucleotides: TGTGCCAGCTCATATTACAGGTCCTCCTACGAGCAGTACTTC.